The rows below give T cell receptor beta chains drawn from one sample of a study of CD8 T cells in ankylosing spondylitis. TCRdb reanalysed the 5' RACE reads using MiXCR and keeps one entry per CDR3 protein. The sample holds 330,000 or so distinct CDR3 sequences, around 8% seen once. What was sequenced was blood, either unsorted or a sorted T cell fraction (not recorded which). These receptors were obtained from a male donor with ankylosing spondylitis. The conserved cysteine and the conserved F or W are not part of the CDR3 here.

len	v_gene	j_gene	CDR3aa
12	TRBV5-4	TRBJ2-5	ASSSRDFQETQY
13	TRBV5-1	TRBJ2-1	ASSSAPHSSNEQF
14	TRBV4-1	TRBJ2-7	ASSQRSLAGDSEQY
12	TRBV20-1	TRBJ2-7	SARRGKHSYEQY
14	TRBV20-1	TRBJ2-4	SARDPASGGKNIQY
13	TRBV28	TRBJ1-4	ASSRRRTGDEKLF
14	TRBV5-1	TRBJ1-5	ASSLGVTGGNQPQH
12	TRBV19	TRBJ2-7	ASSIRTGLVEQY
13	TRBV6-2/TRBV6-3	TRBJ2-7	ASSYDPASSYEQY
17	TRBV5-4	TRBJ1-2	ASSFERDPLWGEDIGYT
9	TRBV29-1	TRBJ2-7	SVEGINEQY
14	TRBV4-1	TRBJ2-7	ASSQVQEYSAYEQY
15	TRBV12-3/TRBV12-4	TRBJ2-2	ASSFQTSGRFGGELF
13	TRBV29-1	TRBJ2-3	SVVAASGSPDTQY
15	TRBV29-1	TRBJ2-4	SVRGQGAVGVGNIQY
8	TRBV7-9	TRBJ2-7	ASSLTEQY
15	TRBV21-1	TRBJ2-1	ASSEAPVFVGVLEQF
18	TRBV4-3	TRBJ2-2	ASSQGTLGGGRASTGELF
13	TRBV7-9	TRBJ2-5	ASSFPGRASETQY
14	TRBV12-3/TRBV12-4	TRBJ2-7	ASSISLAGAGYEQY
11	TRBV29-1	TRBJ1-1	SVLIGGRTEAF
13	TRBV7-3	TRBJ2-1	ASSGGTGLYNEQF
10	TRBV18	TRBJ1-1	ASSPSGDGAF
13	TRBV5-1	TRBJ2-7	ASHLETAGSYEQY
13	TRBV15	TRBJ2-7	ATSRDRGPSREQY
11	TRBV12-3/TRBV12-4	TRBJ2-7	ASSFRHVRRQY
11	TRBV27	TRBJ2-5	ASSSDSQETQY
14	TRBV24-1	TRBJ2-2	ATSDSRTAGTGELF
13	TRBV5-1	TRBJ1-5	ASSLGGQGYQPQH